This T cell receptor (beta chain) is drawn from a study of early T cells in non-severe SARS-CoV-2 infection (dated by TCRdb to 2020 to 2023). With respect to the entire study: Bulk RNA from unsorted whole blood was used for TCR sequencing, so alpha and beta chains could not be paired. Overall study results and their limits: VDJdb matching was skewed toward anti-spike CD8 responses and likely underestimated virus-specific expansions, missing private and CD4 specificities.

Receptors were amplified or captured by 5' RACE. The sequencer listed for this sample is NextSeq 500. In the TCR library protocol, unique molecular identifiers were attached to individual cDNA molecules to correct for PCR bias and sequencing error. Both TCR alpha and beta chains were sequenced, and tight co-correlation was observed between alpha and beta sequence abundances in each sample. As for the authors' bioinformatics: Decombinator V4 was used to annotate TCR sequences for V gene, J gene and CDR3. TCRs were defined as expanded if a significant change between any two time points was detected under a Poisson model with p below 0.0001. TCR abundances were normalised to the total number of TCRs sequenced in each sample and reported as counts per million. TRAV1-2 paired with TRAJ12, TRAJ20 or TRAJ33 defined MAIT TCRs, while TRAV10 paired with TRAJ18 defined iNKT TCRs. VDJdb, accessed 1 November 2021, was searched for CMV, EBV and SARS-CoV-2 annotated TCRs, with TCRs annotated for multiple antigens excluded. Clones were called with MiXCR by TCRdb after fastp trimmed the public reads at Q25, and only in-frame beta chains were retained. CDR3 protein sequences are deduplicated, and each keeps its most common genes and DNA. In this record, the V and J calls reflect TCRdb's handling and not the investigators' own analysis. The sample contains tens of thousands of distinct CDR3 sequences, 5.6% of them found a single time. The top ten clones comprise around 25% of the sample.

The germline V gene sets CDR1 to LGHNA and CDR2 to YSLEER. Trimmed from V: 3 bases; trimmed from J: 4 bases; junction bases lacking a gene match: 3. From the cysteine through the phenylalanine, the CDR3 covers 14 amino acids. Only the CDR3 part of the read is kept: 42 bases, read in frame from the first base. This clonotype was found many times. No cognate antigen has been identified for it. The record has no base qualities; no much larger clone is one base away. A case-control design nested within a healthcare worker cohort in London, UK, was used, with weekly nasopharyngeal swab PCR tests and blood sampling performed. Healthcare workers were enrolled in the week of the UK lockdown, from 23 to 31 March 2020, and were followed every week for up to about 16 weeks.

The sample was whole blood. Recombination linked TRBV4-3 to TRBJ2-3, with TRBD1 identical over 8 junction bases. The TCR originated in an adult who was a healthcare worker with PCR-confirmed SARS-CoV-2 infection or an uninfected control (not recorded which). The CDR3 amino acid sequence is: CASSQRQGSDTQYF. The sequenced DNA: TGCGCCAGCAGCCAGAGACAGGGGTCAGATACGCAGTATTTT.